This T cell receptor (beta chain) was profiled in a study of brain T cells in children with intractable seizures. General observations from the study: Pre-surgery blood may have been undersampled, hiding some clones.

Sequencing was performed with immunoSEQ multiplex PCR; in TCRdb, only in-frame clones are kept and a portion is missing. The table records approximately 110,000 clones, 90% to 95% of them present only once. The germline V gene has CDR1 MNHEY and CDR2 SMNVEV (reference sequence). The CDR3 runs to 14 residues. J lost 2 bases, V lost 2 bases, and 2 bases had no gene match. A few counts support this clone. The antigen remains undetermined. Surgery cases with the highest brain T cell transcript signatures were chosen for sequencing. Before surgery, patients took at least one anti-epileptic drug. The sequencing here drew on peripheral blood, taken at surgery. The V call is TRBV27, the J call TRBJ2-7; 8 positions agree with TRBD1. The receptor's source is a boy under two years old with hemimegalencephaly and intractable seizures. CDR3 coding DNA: TGTGCCAGCAGTTTAGGACAGGGCCCCTACGAGCAGTACTTC. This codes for CASSLGQGPYEQYF.